This T cell receptor (beta chain) was recovered during a study of vaccination and CD4 T cells after COVID-19. Study-level points and caveats: Spike mono-reactivity was found in 304 of 307 vaccine-specific clones from convalescent patients. The cohort comprised relatively few convalescent patients, and no early post-infection timepoints were analyzed.

Germline CDR1 is DFQATT and CDR2 is SNEGSKA (reference sequence). The CDR3 is 13 amino acids. After removal of 1 base from V and 6 bases from J, the junction contained 3 bases not matched to a gene. The treatment here: approximately nine-day PBMC culture with coronavirus spike peptide pools or control peptides (ViraFEST assay). Regarding this clonotype: The antigen is undetermined.

With the Oncomine TCR Beta short-read assay, DNA from cultured CD4+ T cells was sequenced. TCRdb reanalysed the PCR reads using MiXCR and keeps one entry per CDR3 protein. Found here are approximately 6,000 distinct CDR3 sequences, approximately 74% of them singletons; the top ten hold roughly 19%. The clonotype originates from a human donor who had recovered from COVID-19. Sample: CD4+ T cells from blood, cultured in vitro. The chain employs TRBV20-1 and TRBJ2-7; 10 bases map to TRBD1. The CDR3 DNA reads TGCAGTGCTAGAGGCCGGACAGGGGGCGAGCAGTACTTC. Protein product: CSARGRTGGEQYF.